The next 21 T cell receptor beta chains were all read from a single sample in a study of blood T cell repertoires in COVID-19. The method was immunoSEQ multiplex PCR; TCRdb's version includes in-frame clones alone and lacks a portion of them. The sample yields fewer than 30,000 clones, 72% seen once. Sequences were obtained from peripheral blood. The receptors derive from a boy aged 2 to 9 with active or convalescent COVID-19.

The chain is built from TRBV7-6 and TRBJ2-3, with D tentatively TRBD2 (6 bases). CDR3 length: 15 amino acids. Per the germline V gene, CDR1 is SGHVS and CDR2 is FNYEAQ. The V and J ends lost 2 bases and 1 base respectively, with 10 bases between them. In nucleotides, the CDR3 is TGTGCCAGCAGCTTATCGGGAGTTGGCACAGATACGCAGTATTTT. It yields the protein CASSLSGVGTDTQYF.

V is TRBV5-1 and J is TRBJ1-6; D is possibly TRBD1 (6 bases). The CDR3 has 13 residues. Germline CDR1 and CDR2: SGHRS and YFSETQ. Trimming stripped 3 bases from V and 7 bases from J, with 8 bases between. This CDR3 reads CASSSGQNSPLHF. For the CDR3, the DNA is TGCGCCAGCAGCTCCGGACAGAATTCACCCCTCCACTTT.

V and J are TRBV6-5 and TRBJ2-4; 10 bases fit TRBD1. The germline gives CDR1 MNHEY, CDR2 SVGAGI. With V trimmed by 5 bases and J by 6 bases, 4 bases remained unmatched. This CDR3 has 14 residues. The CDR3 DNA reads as TGTGCCAGCAGTACCCGGGACAGGGGAAACATTCAGTACTTC. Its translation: CASSTRDRGNIQYF.

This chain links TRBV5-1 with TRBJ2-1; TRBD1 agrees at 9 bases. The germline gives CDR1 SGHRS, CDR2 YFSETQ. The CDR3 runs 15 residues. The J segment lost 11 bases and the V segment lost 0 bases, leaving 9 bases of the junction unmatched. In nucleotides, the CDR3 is TGCGCCAGCAGCTTGGGATGGACAGGGGAAGGTAAGCAGTTCTTC. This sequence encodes CASSLGWTGEGKQFF. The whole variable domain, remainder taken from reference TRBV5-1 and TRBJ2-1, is KAGVTQTPRYLIKTRGQQVTLSCSPISGHRSVSWYQQTPGQGLQFLFEYFSETQRNKGNFPGRFSGRQFSNSRSEMNVSTLELGDSALYLCASSLGWTGEGKQFFGPGTRLTVL.

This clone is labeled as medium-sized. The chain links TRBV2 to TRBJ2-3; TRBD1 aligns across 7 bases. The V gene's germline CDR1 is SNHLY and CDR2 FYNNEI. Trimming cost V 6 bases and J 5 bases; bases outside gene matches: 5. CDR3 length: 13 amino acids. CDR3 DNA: TGTGCCAGCAGACCCGGGACAGTAGATACGCAGTATTTT. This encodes CASRPGTVDTQYF.

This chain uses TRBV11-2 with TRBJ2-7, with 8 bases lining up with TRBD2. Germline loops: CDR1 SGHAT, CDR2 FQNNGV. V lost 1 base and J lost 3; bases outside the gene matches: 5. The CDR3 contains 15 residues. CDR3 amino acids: CASSLVLAGIYEQYF. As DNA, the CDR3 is TGTGCCAGCAGCTTAGTTCTAGCGGGTATCTACGAGCAGTACTTC. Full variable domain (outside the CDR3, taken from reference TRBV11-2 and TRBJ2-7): EAGVAQSPRYKIIEKRQSVAFWCNPISGHATLYWYQQILGQGPKLLIQFQNNGVVDDSQLPKDRFSAERLKGVDSTLKIQPAKLEDSAVYLCASSLVLAGIYEQYFGPGTRLTVT.

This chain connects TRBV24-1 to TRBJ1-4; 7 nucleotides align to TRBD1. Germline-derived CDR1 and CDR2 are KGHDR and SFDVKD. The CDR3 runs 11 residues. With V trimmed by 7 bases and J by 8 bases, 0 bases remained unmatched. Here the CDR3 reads CATRDREKLFF. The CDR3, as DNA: TGTGCCACCAGGGACAGGGAAAAACTGTTTTTT.

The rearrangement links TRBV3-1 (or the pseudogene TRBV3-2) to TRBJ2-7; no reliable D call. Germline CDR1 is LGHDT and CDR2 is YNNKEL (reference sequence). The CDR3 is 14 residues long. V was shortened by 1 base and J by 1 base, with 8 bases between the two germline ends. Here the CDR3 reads CASSQGLVSYEQYF. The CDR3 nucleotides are TGTGCCAGCAGCCAAGGGCTAGTTTCCTACGAGCAGTACTTC.

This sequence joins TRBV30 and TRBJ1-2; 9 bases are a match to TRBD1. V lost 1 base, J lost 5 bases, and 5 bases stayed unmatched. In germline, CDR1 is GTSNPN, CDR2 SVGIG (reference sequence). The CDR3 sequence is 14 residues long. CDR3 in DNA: TGTGCCTGGAGTGAACAGGGGGCTAGATATGGCTACACCTTC. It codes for CAWSEQGARYGYTF.

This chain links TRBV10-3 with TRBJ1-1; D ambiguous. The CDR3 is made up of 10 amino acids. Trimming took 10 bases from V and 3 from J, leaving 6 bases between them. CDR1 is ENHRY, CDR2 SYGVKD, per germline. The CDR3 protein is CATSDTEAFF. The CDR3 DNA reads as TGTGCCACCAGCGACACTGAAGCTTTCTTT.

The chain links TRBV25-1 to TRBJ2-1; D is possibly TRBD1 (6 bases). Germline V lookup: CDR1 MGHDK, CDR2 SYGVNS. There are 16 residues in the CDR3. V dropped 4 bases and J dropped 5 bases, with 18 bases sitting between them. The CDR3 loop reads CASSAVGVRDNNEQFF. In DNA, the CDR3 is TGTGCCAGCAGTGCCGTCGGGGTCCGGGACAACAATGAGCAGTTCTTC.

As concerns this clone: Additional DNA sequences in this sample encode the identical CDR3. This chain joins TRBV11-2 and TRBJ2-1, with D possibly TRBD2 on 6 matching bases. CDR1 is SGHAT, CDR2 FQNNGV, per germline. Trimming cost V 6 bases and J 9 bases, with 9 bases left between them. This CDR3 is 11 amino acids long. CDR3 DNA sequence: TGTGCCAGCAGTTACGGGGGTGAGCAGTTCTTC. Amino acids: CASSYGGEQFF.

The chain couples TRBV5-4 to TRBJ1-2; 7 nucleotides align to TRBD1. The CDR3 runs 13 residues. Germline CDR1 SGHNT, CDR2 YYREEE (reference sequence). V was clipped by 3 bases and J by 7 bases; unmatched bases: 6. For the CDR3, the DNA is TGTGCCAGCAGCTCACAGGGGCTGGGTGGCTACACCTTC. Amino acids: CASSSQGLGGYTF.

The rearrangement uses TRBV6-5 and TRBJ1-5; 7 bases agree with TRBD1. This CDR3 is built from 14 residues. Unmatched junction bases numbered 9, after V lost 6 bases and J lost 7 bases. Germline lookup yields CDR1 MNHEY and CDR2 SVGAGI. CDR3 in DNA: TGTGCCAGCAGATCACAGGGGATCAACCAGCCCCAGCATTTT. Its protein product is CASRSQGINQPQHF.

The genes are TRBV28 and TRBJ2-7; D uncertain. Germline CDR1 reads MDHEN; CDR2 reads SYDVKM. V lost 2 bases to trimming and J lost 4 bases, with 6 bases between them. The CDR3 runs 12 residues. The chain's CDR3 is CASSLNPYEQYF. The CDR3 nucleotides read TGTGCCAGCAGTTTAAATCCGTACGAGCAGTACTTC.

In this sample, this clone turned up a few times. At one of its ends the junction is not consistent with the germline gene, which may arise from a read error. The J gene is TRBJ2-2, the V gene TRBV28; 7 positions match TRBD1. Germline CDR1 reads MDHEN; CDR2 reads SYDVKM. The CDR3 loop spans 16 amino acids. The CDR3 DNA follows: TGTGCCAGCAGTTTACGGAAGGGACAGAATACCGTGGAGCTGTTTTTT. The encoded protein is CASSLRKGQNTVELFF.

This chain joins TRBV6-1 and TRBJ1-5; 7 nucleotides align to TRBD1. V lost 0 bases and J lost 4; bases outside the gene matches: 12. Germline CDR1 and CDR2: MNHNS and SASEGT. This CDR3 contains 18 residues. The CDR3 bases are TGTGCCAGCAGTGAAGCAGGGGGCGGAGGAGCGATGAATCAGCCCCAGCATTTT. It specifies CASSEAGGGGAMNQPQHF.

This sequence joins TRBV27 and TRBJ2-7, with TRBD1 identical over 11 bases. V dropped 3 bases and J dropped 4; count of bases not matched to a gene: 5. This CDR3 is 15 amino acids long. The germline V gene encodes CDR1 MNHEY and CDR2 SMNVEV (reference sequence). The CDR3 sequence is CASSLGQGVLYEQYF. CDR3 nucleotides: TGTGCCAGCAGTTTGGGACAGGGGGTGTTGTACGAGCAGTACTTC.

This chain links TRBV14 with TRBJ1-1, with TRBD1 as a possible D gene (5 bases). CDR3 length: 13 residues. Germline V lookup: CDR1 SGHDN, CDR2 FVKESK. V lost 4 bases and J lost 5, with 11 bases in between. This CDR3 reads CASSRYGGTEAFF. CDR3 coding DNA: TGTGCCAGCAGCCGATATGGGGGGACTGAAGCTTTCTTT.

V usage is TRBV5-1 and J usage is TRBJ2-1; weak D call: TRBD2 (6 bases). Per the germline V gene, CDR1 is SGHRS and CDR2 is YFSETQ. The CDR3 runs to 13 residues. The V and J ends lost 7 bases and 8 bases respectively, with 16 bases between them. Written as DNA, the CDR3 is TGCGCCAGCGGGGGGTTAGGAGGAGATGAGCAGTTCTTC. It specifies CASGGLGGDEQFF.

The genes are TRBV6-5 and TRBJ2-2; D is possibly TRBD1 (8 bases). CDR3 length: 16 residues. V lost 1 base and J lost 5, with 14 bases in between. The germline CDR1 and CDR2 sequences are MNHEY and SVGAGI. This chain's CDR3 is CASSYYTGGGTGELFF. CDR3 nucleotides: TGTGCCAGCAGTTACTACACAGGGGGGGGGACCGGGGAGCTGTTTTTT.